This T cell receptor (beta chain) was sequenced in a study of response to subunit inactivated influenza vaccine. This CDR3 comprises 14 residues. The germline gives CDR1 SGHVS, CDR2 FNYEAQ. The V gene lost 5 bases and the J gene lost 4 bases, with 13 bases spanning the gap. Remarks on this clonotype: Antigen specificity is unknown.

Points from the study as a whole: The authors suggested that few new T cells are recruited per seasonal influenza vaccination.

Via MiXCR, TCRdb re-called the RT-PCR reads, giving one row per CDR3 protein. The repertoire holds around 530,000 distinct CDR3 sequences, with 12% as singletons. The sample in question was PBMCs from blood, obtained on the day of vaccination. The V gene is TRBV7-6, the J gene TRBJ2-3; D uncertain. The clonotype comes from a man aged 50 or older who received an inactivated influenza vaccine. Here the CDR3 DNA reads TGTGCCAGCAGCGCTTCGCACTATCCAGATACGCAGTATTTT. Protein sequence: CASSASHYPDTQYF. The full variable domain, its missing parts supplied by reference TRBV7-6 and TRBJ2-3, is GAGVSQSPRYKVTKRGQDVALRCDPISGHVSLYWYRQALGQGPEFLTYFNYEAQQDKSGLPNDRFSAERPEGSISTLTIQRTEQRDSAMYRCASSASHYPDTQYFGPGTRLTVL.